Listed below are T cell receptor beta chains from one sample, sequenced in a study of T-cell memory formation after mild COVID-19. TCRdb re-derived calls from the 5' RACE reads in MiXCR, one entry per CDR3 protein. The data hold approximately 250,000 distinct CDR3 sequences, with 15% to 19% observed a single time. Sequenced: PBMCs or a T cell subset sorted from them (not recorded which). These receptors were taken from an adult woman who had mild COVID-19 (a few samples of this study predate the infection). Cell type and time point are not known. Each CDR3 is given with its conserved first and last residue. The D gene is left open where the match is weak. Some rows have no size entry. The others give once, few or many, or a class for an expanded clone.

d_call: NA; j_call: TRBJ2-5; clone_size: NA; v_call: TRBV20-1; cdr3_nt: TGCAGTGCTAGGGATTTCCGAGCGAGGAATGGAGAGACCCAGTACTTC; cdr3_aa: CSARDFRARNGETQYF
d_call: NA; j_call: TRBJ2-2; clone_size: few; v_call: TRBV12-3/TRBV12-4; cdr3_nt: TGTGCCAGCAGGTCAGACAGGAGGGACACCGGGGAGCTGTTTTTT; cdr3_aa: CASRSDRRDTGELFF
d_call: NA; j_call: TRBJ1-1; clone_size: NA; v_call: TRBV19; cdr3_nt: TGTGCCAGTAGTATACAGGGCAGGAACACTGAAGCTTTCTTT; cdr3_aa: CASSIQGRNTEAFF
d_call: NA; j_call: TRBJ1-1; clone_size: many; v_call: TRBV27; cdr3_nt: TGTGCCAGCAGTTTCCAGGGGACGAACACTGAAGCTTTCTTT; cdr3_aa: CASSFQGTNTEAFF
d_call: TRBD2; j_call: TRBJ2-5; clone_size: few; v_call: TRBV11-3; cdr3_nt: TGTGCCAGCAGCTTAGGGTCTAGCGGCCTACAAGAGACCCAGTACTTC; cdr3_aa: CASSLGSSGLQETQYF
d_call: NA; j_call: TRBJ1-3; clone_size: NA; v_call: TRBV18; cdr3_nt: TGTGCCAGCTCACCGGTGGGGAGCTCTGGAAACACCATATATTTT; cdr3_aa: CASSPVGSSGNTIYF
d_call: NA; j_call: TRBJ1-4; clone_size: NA; v_call: TRBV20-1; cdr3_nt: TGCAGTGCTAGAGAGGGCTGGACAGCAACTAATGAAAAACTGTTTTTT; cdr3_aa: CSAREGWTATNEKLFF
d_call: TRBD2; j_call: TRBJ2-3; clone_size: few; v_call: TRBV12-3/TRBV12-4; cdr3_nt: TGTGCCAGCAGTTTAGGCCTAGCGGGATATGCAGATACGCAGTATTTT; cdr3_aa: CASSLGLAGYADTQYF
d_call: NA; j_call: TRBJ2-1; clone_size: few; v_call: TRBV20-1; cdr3_nt: TGCAGTGCTAGCTACAGGGTAGGCTCCTACAATGAGCAGTTCTTC; cdr3_aa: CSASYRVGSYNEQFF
d_call: NA; j_call: TRBJ2-3; clone_size: NA; v_call: TRBV9; cdr3_nt: TGTGCCAGCAGCGTAGCGGGACGTACGAGCACAGATACGCAGTATTTT; cdr3_aa: CASSVAGRTSTDTQYF
d_call: NA; j_call: TRBJ1-1; clone_size: few; v_call: TRBV2; cdr3_nt: TGTGCCAGCCAGGGCCCCGTGGACACTGAAGCTTTCTTT; cdr3_aa: CASQGPVDTEAFF
d_call: TRBD1; j_call: TRBJ2-7; clone_size: NA; v_call: TRBV4-1; cdr3_nt: TGCGCCAGCAGCCAAGATACCGCGGGACAGGGGTACGAGCAGTACTTC; cdr3_aa: CASSQDTAGQGYEQYF
d_call: NA; j_call: TRBJ2-2; clone_size: NA; v_call: TRBV7-2; cdr3_nt: TGTGCCAGCAGCAAAGGACCGGCGAACACCGGGGAGCTGTTTTTT; cdr3_aa: CASSKGPANTGELFF
d_call: TRBD1; j_call: TRBJ1-4; clone_size: NA; v_call: TRBV28; cdr3_nt: TGTGCCAGCAGTGAACCGGGACAGGGCCGCGGTAATGAAAAACTGTTTTTT; cdr3_aa: CASSEPGQGRGNEKLFF
d_call: NA; j_call: TRBJ2-7; clone_size: NA; v_call: TRBV6-6; cdr3_nt: TGTGCCAGCAGTCGAACGGGATATAGCTACGAGCAGTACTTC; cdr3_aa: CASSRTGYSYEQYF
d_call: TRBD1; j_call: TRBJ2-7; clone_size: NA; v_call: TRBV12-3/TRBV12-4; cdr3_nt: TGTGCCAGCAGTTCCCCCGCCCCGACAGGGTATGCCAAGTACGTGACCTACGAGCAGTACTTC; cdr3_aa: CASSSPAPTGYAKYVTYEQYF
d_call: TRBD1; j_call: TRBJ1-1; clone_size: many; v_call: TRBV24-1; cdr3_nt: TGTGCCACCAGTGACAGGGGGTCGAACACTGAAGCTTTCTTT; cdr3_aa: CATSDRGSNTEAFF